This T cell receptor (beta chain) emerged from a study of T cells in Graves' hyperthyroidism and ophthalmopathy. Hyperthyroidism patients were newly diagnosed, had disease duration under 2 months, and were aged 18 to 65 years. The authors obtained PBMCs from over 8 ml of fresh peripheral blood. Amplification of TCR beta CDR3 regions used RNA as the template. The TCR CDR3 was amplified in a first-round RT-PCR using the HTBI primer set. TCRdb re-called the multiplex PCR reads through MiXCR, storing one row per CDR3 protein. The sample carries around 580,000 distinct CDR3 sequences, over 15% recorded once. Study-level results: Most thyroid clonotypes expanded above 0.001 appeared in blood too. Ophthalmopathy and stable hyperthyroidism were separated by a 13 V-J model.

Many counts were recorded for this clonotype. The antigen remains unidentified. The TCR sequence derives from a woman aged 18-29 years with Graves' hyperthyroidism. The sample was blood.

The CDR3 sequence: CASSSLLSDTQYF. CDR3 in DNA: TGTGCCAGCAGCTCCCTGTTGTCAGATACGCAGTATTTT. The V call is TRBV7-2, the J call TRBJ2-3; no firm D call. The V end lost 4 bases, the J end lost 4 bases, and 9 bases lay between the germline ends. This CDR3 comprises 13 residues. Germline loops: CDR1 SGHTA, CDR2 FQGNSA. Looking up the rest from reference TRBV7-2 and TRBJ2-3 gives the full variable domain: GAGVSQSPSNKVTEKGKDVELRCDPISGHTALYWYRQSLGQGLEFLIYFQGNSAPDKSGLPSDRFSAERTGGSVSTLTIQRTQQEDSAVYLCASSSLLSDTQYFGPGTRLTVL.